This T cell receptor beta chain is from a study of blood T cell repertoires in COVID-19. Original processing methods: Reference gene primer amplification in the assay estimated nucleated cell counts. Profiled with immunoSEQ multiplex PCR; TCRdb holds only in-frame clones, not every one. V and J calls plus clone size are reproduced from that table; the DNA served to infer D and trimming. The table records around 100,000 clones, 69% of them present only once. This CDR3 is built from 16 residues. From germline, CDR1 is LNHDA and CDR2 SQIVND (reference sequence). The V segment lost 3 bases and the J segment 7 bases; nucleotides outside the gene matches: 7.

The sequenced material came from peripheral blood. The chain employs TRBV19 and TRBJ2-1; 12 positions match TRBD2. The receptor's source is an older man with acute or convalescent COVID-19. This CDR3 is CASSIGFGTSGNEQFF. CDR3 sequence (DNA): TGTGCCAGTAGTATCGGCTTCGGGACTAGCGGGAATGAGCAGTTCTTC.